This is a list of T cell receptor beta chains from one sample in a study of T cell clonotyping in hematopoietic cell transplantation. Produced via immunoSEQ multiplex PCR; TCRdb's table is partial and in-frame only. Of about 41,000 clones in the sample, 95% were seen once. Sequenced: peripheral blood mononuclear cells. The receptors come from a man aged 25-45 years in good health. Some clones in this sample may be carry-over from other donors' samples. The CDR3 runs from the conserved cysteine through the conserved F or W. A D gene is named only where the DNA matches it firmly. Expanded clones get a size class; other rows say once, few or many, or leave the size out.

>15|NA|TRBJ2-7|NA|TRBV11-1
TGTGCCAGCAGCTTAGATGGGAGAGGATCCTACGAGCAGTACTTC
CASSLDGRGSYEQYF
>14|NA|TRBJ1-5|NA|TRBV6-6
TGTGCCAGCAGTTACTCAGGAGACGATCAGCCCCAGCATTTT
CASSYSGDDQPQHF
>15|NA|TRBJ2-1|NA|TRBV7-7
TGTGCCAGCAGCCCCTCTCGGGGGGCTTACAATGAGCAGTTCTTC
CASSPSRGAYNEQFF
>13|NA|TRBJ2-2|NA|TRBV19
TGTGCCAGTAGTATTCTAAACACCGGGGAGCTGTTTTTT
CASSILNTGELFF
>12|NA|TRBJ1-1|NA|TRBV9
TGTGCCAGCAGCGGAATTGACACTGAAGCTTTCTTT
CASSGIDTEAFF
>13|NA|TRBJ1-1|NA|TRBV5-1
TGCGCCAGCAGCTTTGTGAAGAACACTGAAGCTTTCTTT
CASSFVKNTEAFF
>16|NA|TRBJ2-1|NA|TRBV7-8
TGTGCCAGCAGCTCCTTCACACAGGGACTACCACATGAGCAGTTCTTC
CASSSFTQGLPHEQFF
>13|NA|TRBJ2-5|NA|TRBV7-8
TGTGCCAGCAGCTTAGCAGGCGCCGAGACCCAGTACTTC
CASSLAGAETQYF
>14|NA|TRBJ2-7|TRBD2|TRBV11-2
TGTGCCAGCAGCTCAATAGCGGGAGTGGGGGAGCAGTACTTC
CASSSIAGVGEQYF
>17|once|TRBJ2-1|TRBD2|TRBV4-3
TGCGCCAGCAGCCAAGATTTTGCGACTAGCGGGAGTGGTGAGCAGTTCTTC
CASSQDFATSGSGEQFF
>14|NA|TRBJ1-1|TRBD1|TRBV5-5
TGTGCCAGCAGCTCGACAGGGGGGAACACTGAAGCTTTCTTT
CASSSTGGNTEAFF
>14|NA|TRBJ2-7|NA|TRBV5-1
TGCGCCAGCAGCTTGATAGCGGCTACCTACGAGCAGTACTTC
CASSLIAATYEQYF
>15|NA|TRBJ2-5|TRBD2|TRBV5-1
TGCGCCAGCAGGGAAGGCGGGAGGGGCGAGGAGACCCAGTACTTC
CASREGGRGEETQYF
>15|NA|TRBJ1-4|NA|TRBV28
TGTGCCAGCAGGACCGGGACCGCAACTAATGAAAAACTGTTTTTT
CASRTGTATNEKLFF